The clone carrying this T cell receptor (beta chain) was counted between two and nine times. The sample comes from a study of blood T cell repertoires in COVID-19. Repertoires were generated with immunoSEQ multiplex PCR, while TCRdb's copy carries only in-frame clones and drops some. Here the sample spans 70,000 or so clones, more than 70% being singletons. Seattle patients were enrolled while actively infected and followed longitudinally. V lost 1 base, J lost 0 bases, and 10 bases lay in between. CDR1 is MNHNS and CDR2 is SASEGT in the germline V gene. This CDR3 region has 15 residues. The V call is TRBV6-1, the J call TRBJ2-7, with D tentatively TRBD1 (6 bases). Material: peripheral blood. The sequence was obtained from a man aged 50 to 60 with COVID-19, enrolled during active disease. CDR3 DNA: TGTGCCAGCAGTGAAGTGGGACATTTCTCCTACGAGCAGTACTTC. Residues: CASSEVGHFSYEQYF.